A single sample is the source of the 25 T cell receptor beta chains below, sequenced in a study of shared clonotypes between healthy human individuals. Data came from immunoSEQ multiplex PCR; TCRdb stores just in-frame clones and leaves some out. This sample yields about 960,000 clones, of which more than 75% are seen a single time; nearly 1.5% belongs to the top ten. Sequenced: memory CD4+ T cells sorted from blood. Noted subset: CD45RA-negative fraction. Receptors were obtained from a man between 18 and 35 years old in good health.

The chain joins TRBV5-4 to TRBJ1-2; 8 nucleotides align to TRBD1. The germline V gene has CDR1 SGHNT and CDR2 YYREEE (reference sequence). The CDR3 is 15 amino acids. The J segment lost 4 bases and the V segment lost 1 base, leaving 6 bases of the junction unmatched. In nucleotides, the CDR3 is TGTGCCAGCAGCTTGAGCGGCAGGGGGCTCTATGGCTACACCTTC. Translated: CASSLSGRGLYGYTF.

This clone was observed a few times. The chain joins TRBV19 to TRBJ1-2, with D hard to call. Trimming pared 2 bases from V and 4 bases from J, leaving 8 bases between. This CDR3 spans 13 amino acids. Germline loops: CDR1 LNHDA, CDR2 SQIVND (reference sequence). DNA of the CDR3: TGTGCCAGTAGTATAACCGGAACCTATGGCTACACCTTC. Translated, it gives CASSITGTYGYTF.

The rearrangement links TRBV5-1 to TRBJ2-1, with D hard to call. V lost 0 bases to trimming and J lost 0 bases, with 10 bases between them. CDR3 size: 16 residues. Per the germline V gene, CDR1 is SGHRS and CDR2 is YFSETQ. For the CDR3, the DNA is TGCGCCAGCAGCTTGGAGGGTCTGAGCTCCTACAATGAGCAGTTCTTC. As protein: CASSLEGLSSYNEQFF.

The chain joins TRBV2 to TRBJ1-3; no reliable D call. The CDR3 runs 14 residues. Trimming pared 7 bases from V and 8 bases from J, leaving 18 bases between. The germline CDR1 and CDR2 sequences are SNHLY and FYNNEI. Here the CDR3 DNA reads TGTGCCAGCACCAAAACGGGCAGAAAGGACACCATATATTTT. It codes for CASTKTGRKDTIYF.

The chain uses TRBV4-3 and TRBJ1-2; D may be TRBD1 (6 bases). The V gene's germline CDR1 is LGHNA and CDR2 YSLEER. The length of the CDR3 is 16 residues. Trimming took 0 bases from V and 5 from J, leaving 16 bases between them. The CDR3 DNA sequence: TGCGCCAGCAGCCAAGATCCGGGGGCGTCTGGGTATGGCTACACCTTC. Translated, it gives CASSQDPGASGYGYTF.

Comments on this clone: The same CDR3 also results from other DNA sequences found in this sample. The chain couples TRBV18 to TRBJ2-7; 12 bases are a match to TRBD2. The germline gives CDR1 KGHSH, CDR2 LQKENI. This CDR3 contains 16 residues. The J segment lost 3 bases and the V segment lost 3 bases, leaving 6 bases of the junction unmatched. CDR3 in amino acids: CASSPSPTSGSYEQYF. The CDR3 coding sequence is TGTGCCAGCTCACCCTCTCCGACTAGCGGGAGCTACGAGCAGTACTTC.

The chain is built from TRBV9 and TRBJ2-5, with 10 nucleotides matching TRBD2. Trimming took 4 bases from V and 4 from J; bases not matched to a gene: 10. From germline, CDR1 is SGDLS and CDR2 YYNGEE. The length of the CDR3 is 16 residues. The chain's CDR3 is CASSQPGLAGAETQYF. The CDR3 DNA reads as TGTGCCAGCAGCCAACCTGGGCTAGCGGGAGCAGAGACCCAGTACTTC.

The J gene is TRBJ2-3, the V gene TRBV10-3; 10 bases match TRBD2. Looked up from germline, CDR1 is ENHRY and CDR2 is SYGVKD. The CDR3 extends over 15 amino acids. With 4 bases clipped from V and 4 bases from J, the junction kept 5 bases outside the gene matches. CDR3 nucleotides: TGTGCCATCAGTGGGGCTAGCGGGAGTTCAGATACGCAGTATTTT. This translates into CAISGASGSSDTQYF.

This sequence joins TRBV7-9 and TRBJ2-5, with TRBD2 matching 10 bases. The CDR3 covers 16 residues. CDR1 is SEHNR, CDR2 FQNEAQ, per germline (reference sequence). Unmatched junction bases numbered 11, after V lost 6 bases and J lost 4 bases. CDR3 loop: CASSQPPGLARETQYF. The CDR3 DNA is TGTGCCAGCAGTCAACCGCCGGGACTAGCGCGAGAGACCCAGTACTTC.

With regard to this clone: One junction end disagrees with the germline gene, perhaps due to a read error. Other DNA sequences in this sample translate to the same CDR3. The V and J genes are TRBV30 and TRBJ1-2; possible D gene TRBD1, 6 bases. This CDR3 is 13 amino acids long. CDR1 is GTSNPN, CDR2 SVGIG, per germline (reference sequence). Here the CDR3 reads CAWSPGQNYGYTF. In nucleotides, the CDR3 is TGTGCCTGGAGTCCCGGACAGAACTATGGCTATACCTTC.

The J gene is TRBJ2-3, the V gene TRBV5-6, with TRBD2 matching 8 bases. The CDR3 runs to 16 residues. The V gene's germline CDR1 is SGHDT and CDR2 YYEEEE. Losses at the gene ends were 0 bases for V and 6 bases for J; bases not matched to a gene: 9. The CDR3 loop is CASSLGGGRSGDTQYF. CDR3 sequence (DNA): TGTGCCAGCAGCTTGGGGGGCGGGAGGTCGGGCGATACGCAGTATTTT.

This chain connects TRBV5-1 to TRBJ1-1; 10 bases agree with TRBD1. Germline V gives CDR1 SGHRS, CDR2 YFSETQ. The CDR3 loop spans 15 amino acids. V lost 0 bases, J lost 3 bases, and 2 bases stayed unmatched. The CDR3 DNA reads TGCGCCAGCAGCTTGGAGGGACAGGGGCACACTGAAGCTTTCTTT. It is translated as CASSLEGQGHTEAFF.

CDR3 loop: CASRGDLRAGELFF. CDR3 in DNA: TGTGCCAGCAGGGGGGATTTAAGGGCCGGGGAGCTGTTTTTT. This chain connects TRBV25-1 to TRBJ2-2; D possibly matches TRBD1 or TRBD2 (5 bases each). The CDR3 has 14 residues. Trimming removed 6 bases from V and 6 bases from J, with 14 bases in between. Germline CDR1 is MGHDK and CDR2 is SYGVNS.

CDR3 residues: CASSYPGGAVDYEQYF. The CDR3 DNA is TGTGCCAGCAGTTACCCGGGGGGGGCGGTGGACTACGAGCAGTACTTC. The chain recombines TRBV6-6 with TRBJ2-7; 8 positions agree with TRBD2. Germline CDR1 reads MNHNY; CDR2 reads SVGAGI (reference sequence). With V trimmed by 2 bases and J by 3 bases, 9 bases remained unmatched. This CDR3 spans 16 amino acids.

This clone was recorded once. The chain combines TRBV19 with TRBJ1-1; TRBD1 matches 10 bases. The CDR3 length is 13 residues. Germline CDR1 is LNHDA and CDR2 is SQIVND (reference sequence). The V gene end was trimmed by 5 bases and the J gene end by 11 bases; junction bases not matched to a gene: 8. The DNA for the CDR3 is TGTGCCAGTAGTGCTCCGGGACAGGGGCGGGCTTTCTTT. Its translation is CASSAPGQGRAFF.

The chain's CDR3 is CASSRGLAENTGELFF. CDR3 nucleotide sequence: TGCGCCAGCAGCCGCGGACTAGCGGAGAACACCGGGGAGCTGTTTTTT. J is TRBJ2-2 and V is TRBV4-3, with 10 bases lining up with TRBD2. The CDR3 totals 16 residues. With 4 bases clipped from V and 1 base from J, the junction kept 3 bases outside the gene matches. In germline, CDR1 is LGHNA, CDR2 YSLEER.

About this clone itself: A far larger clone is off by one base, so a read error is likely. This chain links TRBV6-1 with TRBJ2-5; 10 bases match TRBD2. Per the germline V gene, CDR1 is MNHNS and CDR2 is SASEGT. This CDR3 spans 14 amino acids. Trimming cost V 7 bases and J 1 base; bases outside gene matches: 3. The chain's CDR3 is CASTSGGAQETQYF. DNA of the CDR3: TGTGCCAGCACCAGCGGGGGGGCCCAAGAGACCCAGTACTTC.

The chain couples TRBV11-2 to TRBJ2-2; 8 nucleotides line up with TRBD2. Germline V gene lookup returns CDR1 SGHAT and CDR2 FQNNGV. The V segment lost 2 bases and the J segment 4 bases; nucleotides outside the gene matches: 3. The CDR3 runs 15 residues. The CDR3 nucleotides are TGTGCCAGCAGCTTAAGAACTAGCGGCACCGGGGAGCTGTTTTTT. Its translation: CASSLRTSGTGELFF.

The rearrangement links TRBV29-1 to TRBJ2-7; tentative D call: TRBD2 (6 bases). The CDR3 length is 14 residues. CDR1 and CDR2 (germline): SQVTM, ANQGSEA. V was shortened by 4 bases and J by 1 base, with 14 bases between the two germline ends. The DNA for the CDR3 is TGCAGCGTTGGGGGGGAGTATCTTTCCTACGAGCAGTACTTC. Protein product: CSVGGEYLSYEQYF.

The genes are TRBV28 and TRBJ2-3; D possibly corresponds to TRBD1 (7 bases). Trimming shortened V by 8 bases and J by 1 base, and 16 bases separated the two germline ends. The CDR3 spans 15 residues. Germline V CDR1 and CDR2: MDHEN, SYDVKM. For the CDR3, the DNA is TGTGCCAGCGGGGGGCTAGGGGGCGGCACAGATACGCAGTATTTT. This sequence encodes CASGGLGGGTDTQYF.

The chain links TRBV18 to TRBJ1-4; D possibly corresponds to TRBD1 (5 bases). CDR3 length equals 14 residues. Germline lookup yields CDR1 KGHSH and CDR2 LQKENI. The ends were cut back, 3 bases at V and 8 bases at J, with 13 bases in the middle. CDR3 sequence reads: CASSPRGAGEKLFF. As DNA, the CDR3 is TGTGCCAGCTCACCCCGAGGGGCCGGGGAAAAACTGTTTTTT.

CDR3 nucleotide sequence: TGTGCCAGCAGCGTATCACCAAGGGCGGAGCAGTACTTC. As protein: CASSVSPRAEQYF. The chain links TRBV7-9 to TRBJ2-7, with D hard to call. This CDR3 is built from 13 residues. Germline assignment: CDR1 SEHNR and CDR2 FQNEAQ (reference sequence). V was cut by 5 bases and J by 7 bases, with 15 bases left in between.

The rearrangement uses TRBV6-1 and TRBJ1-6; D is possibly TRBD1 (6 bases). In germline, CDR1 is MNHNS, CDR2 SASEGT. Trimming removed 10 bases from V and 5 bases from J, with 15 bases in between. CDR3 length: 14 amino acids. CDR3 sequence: CATDDRRNNSPLHF. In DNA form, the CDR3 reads TGTGCCACCGACGACAGGAGGAATAATTCACCCCTCCACTTT.

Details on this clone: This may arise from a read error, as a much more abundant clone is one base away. The chain's CDR3 is CVSSLNRGQETQYF. In DNA, the CDR3 is TGTGTCAGCAGCTTAAACAGGGGGCAAGAGACCCAGTACTTC. The gene calls are TRBV7-2 and TRBJ2-5; the match to TRBD1 covers 8 bases. In germline, CDR1 is SGHTA, CDR2 FQGNSA. This CDR3 has 14 amino acids.

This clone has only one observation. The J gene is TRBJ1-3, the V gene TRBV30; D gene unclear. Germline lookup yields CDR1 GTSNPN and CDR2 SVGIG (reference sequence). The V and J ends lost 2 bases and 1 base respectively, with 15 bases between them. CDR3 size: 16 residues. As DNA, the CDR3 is TGTGCCTGGAGTCTGGGGAGAGTTAGTTCTGGAAACACCATATATTTT. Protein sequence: CAWSLGRVSSGNTIYF.